What follows describes a single T cell receptor beta chain. What it binds is not known. CDR3 length: 17 residues. Germline CDR1 reads SGHDN; CDR2 reads FVKESK. V dropped 1 base and J dropped 0 bases, with 10 bases sitting between them. This record belongs to a study of T cell responses to AZD1222 COVID-19 vaccine. Findings and limits, study-wide: Among the donors, most were white British and more were female, and clonal diversity was possibly underestimated. With dominance at 160-218 and 743-854, vaccine-associated CD4 TCRs spanned spike.

TCRdb keeps only in-frame clones here, not all; method: immunoSEQ multiplex PCR. The sample holds fewer than 55,000 clones; under 85% are singletons and the top ten take approximately 22%. This sequence originates from an adult in good health. V gene TRBV14 combines with J gene TRBJ1-6; no clear D. Specimen: peripheral blood, collected on day 0 of MenACWY control vaccination. Here the CDR3 DNA reads TGTGCCAGCAGCCAAGCCGGGGTGGGCTCCTATAATTCACCCCTCCACTTT. Amino acid sequence: CASSQAGVGSYNSPLHF.